This T cell receptor beta chain was profiled in a study of blood T cells in healthy people across ages. Study results and limitations: TCR beta diversity tracked closely with naive T cell percentage.

The authors ran a second PCR of 7 to 11 cycles using a sample-barcoded 5' primer and a J-beta primer mix. Each CDR3 protein is one row after TCRdb ran MiXCR on the 5' RACE reads. Among about 570,000 distinct CDR3 sequences listed, 27% were seen once. Note on this clonotype: The antigen is unknown.

This CDR3 region has 11 residues. CDR1 and CDR2 from the germline V gene are DFQATT and SNEGSKA (reference sequence). Deletions cut 5 bases from V and 6 bases from J, with 9 bases between. This chain links TRBV20-1 with TRBJ2-3; D uncertain. The receptor's source is a woman between 70 and 85 years old in good health. Sequenced sample: blood. The CDR3 nucleotides read TGCAGTGCTGTTAATCGGGATACGCAGTATTTT. This encodes CSAVNRDTQYF.